The present entry profiles one T cell receptor (beta chain) with its context. Its antigen is as yet unknown. The data stem from a study of vaccination and CD4 T cells after COVID-19. Study background: Investigators took post-vaccine samples a median 72 days after dose two, within a range of 14 to 241. Overlapping spike peptides of SARS-CoV-2, HCoV-NL63, HCoV-OC43 and HCoV-229E stimulated the cells.

The Oncomine TCR Beta short-read assay sequenced DNA from cultured CD4+ T cells. Genomic DNA from cultured CD4+ T cells was extracted. TCRdb re-derived calls from the PCR reads in MiXCR, one entry per CDR3 protein. Among about 12,000 distinct CDR3 sequences listed, around half were seen once. Treatment of the sample: roughly 11-day PBMC culture with coronavirus spike peptide pools or control peptides (ViraFEST assay). The source of this sequence is a human donor with COVID-19. The sequenced sample was cultured CD4+ T cells from blood, obtained after SARS-CoV-2 vaccination.

The CDR3 region has the DNA TGTGCCAGCAGTCCTGGGACATTGAACACTGAAGCTTTCTTT. It codes for CASSPGTLNTEAFF. V is TRBV6-1 and J is TRBJ1-1; tentative D call: TRBD1 (6 bases). With 5 bases removed from V and 0 bases from J, the gap between germline ends came to 10 bases. The CDR3 is 14 amino acids. Germline V gives CDR1 MNHNS, CDR2 SASEGT.